These T cell receptor beta chains were read from a single sample in a study of blood T cell repertoires in COVID-19. The assay was immunoSEQ multiplex PCR, and TCRdb's table has in-frame clones only and misses some. Of 140,000 or so clones in the sample, around 87% were seen once. Sequencing was carried out using PBMCs or T cells enriched from blood (not recorded which). These receptors originate from a man in his fifties or sixties who had recovered from COVID-19. CDR3s include the opening cysteine and the closing phenylalanine or tryptophan.

CDR3aa: CASSVIAGTGTGELFF
v_gene: TRBV6-1
j_gene: TRBJ2-2

CDR3aa: CASSLGLAISYEQYF
v_gene: TRBV3-1/TRBV3-2
j_gene: TRBJ2-7

CDR3aa: CASSRKAGGLYNEQFF
v_gene: TRBV18
j_gene: TRBJ2-1

CDR3aa: CASGGDGNTEAFF
v_gene: TRBV3-1/TRBV3-2
j_gene: TRBJ1-1

CDR3aa: CASSEYDRWEKLFF
v_gene: TRBV19
j_gene: TRBJ1-4

CDR3aa: CASSFGGVSEAFF
v_gene: TRBV12-3/TRBV12-4
j_gene: TRBJ1-1

CDR3aa: CASKVGGGNQPQHF
v_gene: TRBV2
j_gene: TRBJ1-5

CDR3aa: CASSRTQEDEQFF
v_gene: TRBV11-3
j_gene: TRBJ2-1

CDR3aa: CASSLVGEVTEAFF
v_gene: TRBV6-5
j_gene: TRBJ1-1

CDR3aa: CASSSFSSPLHF
v_gene: TRBV7-9
j_gene: TRBJ1-6

CDR3aa: CASSRQGRETQYF
v_gene: TRBV6-6
j_gene: TRBJ2-5

CDR3aa: CASSLTDDTQYF
v_gene: TRBV28
j_gene: TRBJ2-3

CDR3aa: CASSGPSYEQYF
v_gene: TRBV2
j_gene: TRBJ2-7

CDR3aa: CASTLTSGRGDEQFF
v_gene: TRBV19
j_gene: TRBJ2-1

CDR3aa: CASSPGLASYEQYF
v_gene: TRBV18
j_gene: TRBJ2-7

CDR3aa: CAWDREEAIHEGNNYGYTF
v_gene: TRBV30
j_gene: TRBJ1-2

CDR3aa: CASSQDEYYNEQFF
v_gene: TRBV3-1/TRBV3-2
j_gene: TRBJ2-1

CDR3aa: CASSVASGAPTGQAFF
v_gene: TRBV9
j_gene: TRBJ1-1

CDR3aa: CAISESRDTQYF
v_gene: TRBV10-3
j_gene: TRBJ2-3

CDR3aa: CASSRGTGSYTQYF
v_gene: TRBV11-3
j_gene: TRBJ2-3

CDR3aa: CASSIQGHEQYF
v_gene: TRBV5-6
j_gene: TRBJ2-7

CDR3aa: CASSYLDTDETQYF
v_gene: TRBV6-2/TRBV6-3
j_gene: TRBJ2-5

CDR3aa: CASSVQGHGYTF
v_gene: TRBV28
j_gene: TRBJ1-2

CDR3aa: CASSWTPGQGGYNEQFF
v_gene: TRBV5-1
j_gene: TRBJ2-1

CDR3aa: CASKNSDRNYEQYF
v_gene: TRBV6-5
j_gene: TRBJ2-7

CDR3aa: CASRRGGGGNQPQHF
v_gene: TRBV6-5
j_gene: TRBJ1-5

CDR3aa: CASSSDRAGADTQYF
v_gene: TRBV6-4
j_gene: TRBJ2-3

CDR3aa: CASSGQGGNTEAFF
v_gene: TRBV19
j_gene: TRBJ1-1

CDR3aa: CASSVEVENTQYF
v_gene: TRBV9
j_gene: TRBJ2-3

CDR3aa: CATGEPSPLHF
v_gene: TRBV7-9
j_gene: TRBJ1-6

CDR3aa: CASSEFGSGGLNIQYF
v_gene: TRBV25-1
j_gene: TRBJ2-4